This entry concerns a single T cell receptor (beta chain). The data originate from a study of blood T cell repertoires in COVID-19. CDR1 is GTSNPN and CDR2 is SVGIG in the germline V gene (reference sequence). V lost 1 base to trimming and J lost 2 bases, with 9 bases between them. There are 14 residues in the CDR3. TCRdb's copy holds only in-frame clones and misses some; the assay was immunoSEQ multiplex PCR. Of some 70,000 clones in the sample, 80% to 90% were seen once. The receptor's source is a man between 50 and 59 years old with acute or convalescent COVID-19. Sequencing was done on a sample of peripheral blood. J is TRBJ1-5 and V is TRBV30, with D hard to call. CDR3 protein: CAWSGELGNQPQHF. CDR3 sequence (DNA): TGTGCCTGGAGTGGGGAGTTGGGCAATCAGCCCCAGCATTTT.